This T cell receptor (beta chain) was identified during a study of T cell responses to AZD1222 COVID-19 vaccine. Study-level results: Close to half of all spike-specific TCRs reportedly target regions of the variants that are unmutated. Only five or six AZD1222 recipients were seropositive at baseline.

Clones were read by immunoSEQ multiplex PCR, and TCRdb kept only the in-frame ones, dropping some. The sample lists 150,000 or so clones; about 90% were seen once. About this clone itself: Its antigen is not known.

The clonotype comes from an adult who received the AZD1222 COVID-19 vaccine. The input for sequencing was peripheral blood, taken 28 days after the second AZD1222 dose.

The CDR3 spells CASTQEGGRQLYEQYF. DNA for the CDR3: TGCGCCAGCACCCAAGAGGGGGGTCGACAGTTGTACGAGCAGTACTTC. The V call is TRBV23-1, the J call TRBJ2-7, with D perhaps given as TRBD1 or TRBD2 (6 bases each). TRBV23-1 falls under the ORF class, with uncertain function. Between the trimmed V and J ends, which lost 7 bases and 4 bases, there was a span of 23 bases. CDR3 length: 16 residues.